This T cell receptor (beta chain) was identified during a study of T-cell reconstitution after alpha-beta-depleted transplantation in children (dated by TCRdb to 2016 to 2017). About the investigation overall: Using TCR repertoire profiling, the study quantitatively followed how T-cell immune reconstitution unfolded in children after TCRalphabeta/CD19-depleted allogeneic hematopoietic cell transplantation.

Reading from cysteine to phenylalanine, the CDR3 counts 14 amino acids. Solely the CDR3 DNA is kept, with 42 bases framed from the first base. According to the germline V gene (reference sequence), CDR1 reads DFQATT and CDR2 reads SNEGSKA. The germline V and J ends show losses of 4 bases and 3 bases respectively, and no gene match explains 5 bases of the junction. The label giving this sample's treatment or condition can be read as: allogeneic hematopoietic cell transplantation with graft depleted of TCRalphabeta T cells and CD19 B cells. The transplant recipients were children given TCRalphabeta/CD19-depleted allogeneic hematopoietic cell grafts. General study outcomes and caveats: In some patients, the high TCRbeta diversity seen at day 60 was put down to recipient T cells and intrathymic progenitors that had survived conditioning. The apparently early alphabetaT-cell count recovery about two months after transplant was reportedly dependent on only several hundred rapidly expanded clones derived from non-depleted graft cells. The frequencies of hyperexpanded clones fell over the following months, and after one year, T-cell counts and TCRbeta diversity were mostly attributed to newly produced T cells.

The library relied on PCR. Sequenced using an Illumina HiSeq 2500. TCR libraries were prepared with molecular barcoding, using unique molecular identifiers to normalize TCRbeta repertoire quantification. The public reads were reanalyzed by TCRdb: fastp trimming at Q25, MiXCR alignment, in-frame beta chains only. Identical CDR3 proteins give one entry, which carries the most common genes and DNA. The sample includes about 610,000 distinct CDR3 sequences, with roughly 30% observed a single time. Jointly, the top ten make up just over 35% of the sample. This clonotype was detected only a few times. Its recognized antigen is unknown. Base qualities are missing; no much larger clone stands one base away.

In this chain, TRBV20-1 is recombined with TRBJ2-1, with TRBD2 matching 8 junction bases. The sequence was obtained from a boy under two years old with Wiskott-Aldrich syndrome, due to receive a stem cell transplant. The sequenced sample was PBMCs, obtained before TCRalphabeta/CD19-depleted stem cell transplant. The DNA is as follows: TGCAGTGCTACCCGGGGGGGAGACTACAATGAGCAGTTCTTC. The resulting protein is CSATRGGDYNEQFF.